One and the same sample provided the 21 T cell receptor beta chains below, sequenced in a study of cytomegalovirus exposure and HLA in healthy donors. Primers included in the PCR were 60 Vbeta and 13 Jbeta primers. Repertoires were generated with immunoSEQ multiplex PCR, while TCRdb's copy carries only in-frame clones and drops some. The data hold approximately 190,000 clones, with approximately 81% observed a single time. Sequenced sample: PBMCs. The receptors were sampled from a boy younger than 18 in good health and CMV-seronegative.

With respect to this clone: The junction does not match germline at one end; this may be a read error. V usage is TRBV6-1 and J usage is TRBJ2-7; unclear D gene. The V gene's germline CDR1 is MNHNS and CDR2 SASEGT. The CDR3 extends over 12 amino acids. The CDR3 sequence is CASRRNSNEQYF. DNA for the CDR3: TGTGCCAGCAGGAGAAACTCCAACGAGCAGTACTTC.

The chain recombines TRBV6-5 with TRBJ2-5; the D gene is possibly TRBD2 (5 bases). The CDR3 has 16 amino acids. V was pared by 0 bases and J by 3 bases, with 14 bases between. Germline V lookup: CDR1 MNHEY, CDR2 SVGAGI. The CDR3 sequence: CASSYSLSGEEETQYF. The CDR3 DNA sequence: TGTGCCAGCAGTTACTCTCTTTCCGGGGAAGAAGAGACCCAGTACTTC.

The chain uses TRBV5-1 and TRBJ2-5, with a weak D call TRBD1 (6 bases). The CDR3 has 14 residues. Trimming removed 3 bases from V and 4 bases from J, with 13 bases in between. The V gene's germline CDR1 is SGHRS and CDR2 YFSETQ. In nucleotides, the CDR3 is TGCGCCAGCAGCTGGGGTGGGGGCTTAGAGACCCAGTACTTC. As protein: CASSWGGGLETQYF.

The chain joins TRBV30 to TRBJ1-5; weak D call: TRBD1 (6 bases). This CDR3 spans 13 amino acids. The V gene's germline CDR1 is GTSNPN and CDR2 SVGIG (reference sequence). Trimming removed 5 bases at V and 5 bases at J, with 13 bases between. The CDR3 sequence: CAWGERGYQPQHF. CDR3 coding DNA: TGTGCCTGGGGAGAAAGGGGGTATCAGCCCCAGCATTTT.

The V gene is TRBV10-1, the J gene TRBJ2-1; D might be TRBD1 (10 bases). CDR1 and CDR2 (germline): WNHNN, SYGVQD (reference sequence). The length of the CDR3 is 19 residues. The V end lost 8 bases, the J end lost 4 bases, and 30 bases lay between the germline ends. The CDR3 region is CASQPGQGSLAGNYNEQFF. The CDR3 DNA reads TGCGCCAGCCAGCCGGGACAGGGGAGTCTAGCGGGGAATTACAATGAGCAGTTCTTC.

The DNA for the CDR3 is TGTGCCAGCAGCCTTTGTTGGACAGGGGCATTTTTTTGTCGAGAGACCCAGTACTTC. It yields the protein CASSLCWTGAFFCRETQYF. V gene TRBV7-6 combines with J gene TRBJ2-5; TRBD1 agrees at 9 bases. Germline assignment: CDR1 SGHVS and CDR2 FNYEAQ. The junction had 20 bases not matched to a gene; V was cut back by 5 bases and J by 4 bases. The CDR3 extends over 19 amino acids.

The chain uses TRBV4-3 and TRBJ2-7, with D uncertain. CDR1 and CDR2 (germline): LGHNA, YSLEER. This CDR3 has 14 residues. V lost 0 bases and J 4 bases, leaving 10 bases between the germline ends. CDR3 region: CASSQDVLKYEQYF. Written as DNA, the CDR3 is TGCGCCAGCAGCCAAGATGTCCTAAAATACGAGCAGTACTTC.

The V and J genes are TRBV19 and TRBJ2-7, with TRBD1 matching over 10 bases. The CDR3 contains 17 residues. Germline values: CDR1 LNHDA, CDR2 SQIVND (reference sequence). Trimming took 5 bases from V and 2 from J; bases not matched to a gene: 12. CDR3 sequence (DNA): TGTGCCAGTAGTGTCCAGACAGGGGGCACGGAAGCCTACGAGCAGTACTTC. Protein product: CASSVQTGGTEAYEQYF.

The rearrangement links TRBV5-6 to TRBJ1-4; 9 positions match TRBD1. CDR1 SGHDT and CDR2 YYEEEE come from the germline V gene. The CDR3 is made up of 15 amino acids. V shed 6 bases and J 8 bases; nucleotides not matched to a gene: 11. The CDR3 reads CASNVGGTGREKLFF. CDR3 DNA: TGTGCCAGCAACGTAGGTGGGACAGGGAGAGAAAAACTGTTTTTT. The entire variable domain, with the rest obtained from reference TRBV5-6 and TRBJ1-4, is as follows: DAGVTQSPTHLIKTRGQQVTLRCSPKSGHDTVSWYQQALGQGPQFIFQYYEEEERQRGNFPDRFSGHQFPNYSSELNVNALLLGDSALYLCASNVGGTGREKLFFGSGTQLSVL.

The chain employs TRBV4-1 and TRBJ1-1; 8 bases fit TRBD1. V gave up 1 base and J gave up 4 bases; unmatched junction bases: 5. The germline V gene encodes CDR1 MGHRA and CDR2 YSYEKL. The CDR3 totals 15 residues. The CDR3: CASSQGPTGATEAFF. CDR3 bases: TGCGCCAGCAGCCAAGGGCCGACAGGGGCCACTGAAGCTTTCTTT.

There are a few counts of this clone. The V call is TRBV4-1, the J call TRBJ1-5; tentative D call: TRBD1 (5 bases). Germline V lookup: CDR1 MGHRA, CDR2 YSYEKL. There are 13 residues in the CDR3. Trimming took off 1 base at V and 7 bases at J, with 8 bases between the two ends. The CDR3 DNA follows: TGCGCCAGCAGCCAAGTTCAGGGACAGCCCCAGCATTTT. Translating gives CASSQVQGQPQHF.

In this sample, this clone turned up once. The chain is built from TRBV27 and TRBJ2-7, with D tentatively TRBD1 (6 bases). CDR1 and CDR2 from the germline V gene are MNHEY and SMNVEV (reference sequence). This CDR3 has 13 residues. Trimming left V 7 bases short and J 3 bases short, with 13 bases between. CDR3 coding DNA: TGTGCCAGCATCGGCAGGGGCGACTACGAGCAGTACTTC. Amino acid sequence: CASIGRGDYEQYF.

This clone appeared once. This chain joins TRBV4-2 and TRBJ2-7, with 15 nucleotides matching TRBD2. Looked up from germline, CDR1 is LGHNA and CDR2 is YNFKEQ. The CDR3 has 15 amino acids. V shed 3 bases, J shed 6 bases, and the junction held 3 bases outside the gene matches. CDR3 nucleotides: TGTGCCAGCAGCCACCCGGGACTAGCGGGAGGCGAGCAGTACTTC. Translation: CASSHPGLAGGEQYF.

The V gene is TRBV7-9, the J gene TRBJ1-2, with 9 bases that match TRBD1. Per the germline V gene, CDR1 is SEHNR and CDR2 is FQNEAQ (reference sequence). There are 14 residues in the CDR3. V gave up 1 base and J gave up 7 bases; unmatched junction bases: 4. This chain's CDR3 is CASSLVTGGFGYTF. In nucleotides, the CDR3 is TGTGCCAGCAGCTTAGTCACAGGGGGCTTTGGCTACACCTTC.

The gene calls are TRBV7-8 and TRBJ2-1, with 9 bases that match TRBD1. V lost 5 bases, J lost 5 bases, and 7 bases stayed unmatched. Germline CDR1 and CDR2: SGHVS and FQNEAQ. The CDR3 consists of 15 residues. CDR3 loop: CASSADRGGDNEQFF. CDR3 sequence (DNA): TGTGCCAGCAGCGCTGACAGGGGGGGGGACAATGAGCAGTTCTTC.

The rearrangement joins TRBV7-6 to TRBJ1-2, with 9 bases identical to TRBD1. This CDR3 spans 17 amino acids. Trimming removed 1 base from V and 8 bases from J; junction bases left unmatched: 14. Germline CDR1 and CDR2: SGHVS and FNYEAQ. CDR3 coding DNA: TGTGCCAGCAGCTTAGGATCACCGGGACAGGGTTCTCCCGGCTACACCTTC. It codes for CASSLGSPGQGSPGYTF.

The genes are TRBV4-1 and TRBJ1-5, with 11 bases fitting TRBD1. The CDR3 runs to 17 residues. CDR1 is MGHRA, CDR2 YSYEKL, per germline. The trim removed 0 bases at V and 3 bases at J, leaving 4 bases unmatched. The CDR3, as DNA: TGCGCCAGCAGCCAAGAGTCGGACAGGGGGCACAATCAGCCCCAGCATTTT. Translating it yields CASSQESDRGHNQPQHF.

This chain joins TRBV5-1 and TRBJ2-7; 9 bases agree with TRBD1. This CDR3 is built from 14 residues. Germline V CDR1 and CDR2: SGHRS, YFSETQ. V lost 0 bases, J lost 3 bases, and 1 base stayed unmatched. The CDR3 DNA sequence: TGCGCCAGCAGCTTGGAGACAGGGGGCTACGAGCAGTACTTC. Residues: CASSLETGGYEQYF.

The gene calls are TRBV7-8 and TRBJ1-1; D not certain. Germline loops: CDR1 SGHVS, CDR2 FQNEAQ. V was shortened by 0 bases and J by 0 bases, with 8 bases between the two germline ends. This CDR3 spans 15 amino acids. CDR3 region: CASSLARFMNTEAFF. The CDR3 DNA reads TGTGCCAGCAGCTTAGCGCGCTTCATGAACACTGAAGCTTTCTTT.

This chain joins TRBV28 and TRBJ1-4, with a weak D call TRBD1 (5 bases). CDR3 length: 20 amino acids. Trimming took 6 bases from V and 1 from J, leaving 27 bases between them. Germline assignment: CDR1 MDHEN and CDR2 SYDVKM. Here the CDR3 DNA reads TGTGCCAGCAGAGTCCCCCGGATTGGAAACGCGGGGGTAACTAATGAAAAACTGTTTTTT. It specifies CASRVPRIGNAGVTNEKLFF.

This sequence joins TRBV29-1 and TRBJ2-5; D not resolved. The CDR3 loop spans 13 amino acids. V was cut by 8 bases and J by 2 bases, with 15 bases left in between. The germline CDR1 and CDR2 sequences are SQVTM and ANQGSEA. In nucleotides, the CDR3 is TGCAGCTCAGCCGGCCAGGCGCAAGAGACCCAGTACTTC. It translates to CSSAGQAQETQYF.